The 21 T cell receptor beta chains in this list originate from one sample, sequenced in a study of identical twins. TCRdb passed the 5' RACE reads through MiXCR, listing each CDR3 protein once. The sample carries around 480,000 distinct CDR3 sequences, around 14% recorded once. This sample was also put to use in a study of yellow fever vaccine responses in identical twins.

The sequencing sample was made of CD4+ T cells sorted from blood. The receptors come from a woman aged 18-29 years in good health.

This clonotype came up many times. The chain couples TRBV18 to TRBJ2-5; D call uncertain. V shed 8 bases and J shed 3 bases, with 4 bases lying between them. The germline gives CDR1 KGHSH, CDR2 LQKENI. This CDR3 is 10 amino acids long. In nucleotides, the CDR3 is TGTGCCAGCAGTGAAGAGACCCAGTACTTC. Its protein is CASSEETQYF.

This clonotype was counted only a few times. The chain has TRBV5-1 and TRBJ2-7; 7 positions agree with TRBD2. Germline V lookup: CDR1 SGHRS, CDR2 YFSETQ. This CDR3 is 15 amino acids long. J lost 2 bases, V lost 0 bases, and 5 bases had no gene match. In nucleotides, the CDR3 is TGCGCCAGCAGCTTGGGTGGGAGCGGGGCCTACGAGCAGTACTTC. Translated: CASSLGGSGAYEQYF.

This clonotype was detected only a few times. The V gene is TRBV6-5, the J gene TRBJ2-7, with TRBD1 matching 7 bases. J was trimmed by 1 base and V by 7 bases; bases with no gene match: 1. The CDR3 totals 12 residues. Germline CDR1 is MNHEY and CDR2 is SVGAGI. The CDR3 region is CASKGQSYEQYF. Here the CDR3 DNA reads TGTGCCAGCAAGGGACAGTCCTACGAGCAGTACTTC.

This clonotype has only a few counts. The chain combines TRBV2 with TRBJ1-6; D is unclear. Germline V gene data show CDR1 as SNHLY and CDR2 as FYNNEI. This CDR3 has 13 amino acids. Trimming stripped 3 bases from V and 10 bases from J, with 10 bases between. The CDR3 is CASSDRSGSPLHF. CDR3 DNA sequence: TGTGCCAGCAGTGACAGGTCGGGGTCACCCCTCCACTTT.

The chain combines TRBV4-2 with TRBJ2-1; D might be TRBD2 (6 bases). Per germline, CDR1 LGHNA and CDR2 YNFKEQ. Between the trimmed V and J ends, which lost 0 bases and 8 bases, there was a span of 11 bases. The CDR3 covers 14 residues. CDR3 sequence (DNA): TGTGCCAGCAGCCAAGACGCACTAGCCTATGAGCAGTTCTTC. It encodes CASSQDALAYEQFF.

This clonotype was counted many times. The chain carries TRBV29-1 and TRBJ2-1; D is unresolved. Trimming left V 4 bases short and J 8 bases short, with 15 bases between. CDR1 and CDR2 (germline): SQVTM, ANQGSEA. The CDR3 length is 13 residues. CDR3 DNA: TGCAGCGTTGCTGGAAATAGGGTCGATGAGCAGTTCTTC. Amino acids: CSVAGNRVDEQFF.

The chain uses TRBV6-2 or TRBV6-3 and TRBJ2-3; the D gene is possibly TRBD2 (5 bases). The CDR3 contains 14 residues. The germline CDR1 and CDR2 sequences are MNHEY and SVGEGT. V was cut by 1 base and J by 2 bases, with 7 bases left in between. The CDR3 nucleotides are TGTGCCAGCAGTTACTTACGGGACACAGATACGCAGTATTTT. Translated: CASSYLRDTDTQYF.

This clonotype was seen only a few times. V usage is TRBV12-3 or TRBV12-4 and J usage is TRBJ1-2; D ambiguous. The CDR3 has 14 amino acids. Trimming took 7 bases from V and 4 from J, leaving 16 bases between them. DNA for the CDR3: TGTGCCAGCACGCGGACGGGAGTTAGCTATGGCTACACCTTC. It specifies CASTRTGVSYGYTF.

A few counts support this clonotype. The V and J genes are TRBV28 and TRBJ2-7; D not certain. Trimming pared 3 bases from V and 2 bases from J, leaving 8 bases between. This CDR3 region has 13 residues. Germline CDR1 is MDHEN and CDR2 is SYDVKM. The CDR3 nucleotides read TGTGCCAGCAGTTTGGGATTACCCTACGAGCAGTACTTC. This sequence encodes CASSLGLPYEQYF.

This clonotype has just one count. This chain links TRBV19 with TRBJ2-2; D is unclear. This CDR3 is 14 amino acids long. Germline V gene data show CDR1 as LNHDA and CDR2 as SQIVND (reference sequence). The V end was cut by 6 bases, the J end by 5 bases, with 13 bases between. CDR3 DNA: TGTGCCAGTAGCCAAAGCCCCTGGACCGGGGAGCTGTTTTTT. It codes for CASSQSPWTGELFF.

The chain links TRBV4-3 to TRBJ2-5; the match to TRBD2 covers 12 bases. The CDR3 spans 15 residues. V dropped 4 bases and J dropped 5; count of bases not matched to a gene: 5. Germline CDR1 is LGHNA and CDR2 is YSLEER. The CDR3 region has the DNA TGCGCCAGCAGCCCTAGCGGGAGGGAGAGTGAGACCCAGTACTTC. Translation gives CASSPSGRESETQYF.

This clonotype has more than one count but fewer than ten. The CDR3 sequence is CASTEAAKTYEQYF. CDR3 DNA: TGTGCCAGCACCGAGGCGGCGAAAACCTACGAGCAGTACTTC. The V gene is TRBV6-2 or TRBV6-3, the J gene TRBJ2-7, with D unresolved. Germline V gives CDR1 MNHEY, CDR2 SVGEGT. There are 14 residues in the CDR3. The germline V and J ends were trimmed by 7 bases and 2 bases, with 15 bases remaining between them.

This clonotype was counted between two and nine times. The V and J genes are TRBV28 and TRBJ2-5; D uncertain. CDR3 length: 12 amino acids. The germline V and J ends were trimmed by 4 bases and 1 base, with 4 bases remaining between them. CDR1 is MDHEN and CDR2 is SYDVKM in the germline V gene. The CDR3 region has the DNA TGTGCCAGCAGTTGGCCCCAAGAGACCCAGTACTTC. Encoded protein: CASSWPQETQYF.

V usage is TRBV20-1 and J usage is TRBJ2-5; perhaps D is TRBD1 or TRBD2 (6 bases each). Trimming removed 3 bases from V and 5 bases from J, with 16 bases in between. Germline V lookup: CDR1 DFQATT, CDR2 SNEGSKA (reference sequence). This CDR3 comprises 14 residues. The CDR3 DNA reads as TGCAGTGCTAGTTTGGGGGGCTCCGGGGAGACCCAGTACTTC. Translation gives CSASLGGSGETQYF.

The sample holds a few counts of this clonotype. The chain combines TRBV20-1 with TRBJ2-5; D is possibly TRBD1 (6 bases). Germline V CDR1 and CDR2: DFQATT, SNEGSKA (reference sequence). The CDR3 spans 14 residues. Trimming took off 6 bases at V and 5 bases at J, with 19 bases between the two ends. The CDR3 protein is CSAERQALRETQYF. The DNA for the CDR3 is TGCAGTGCGGAGCGACAGGCCCTCCGGGAGACCCAGTACTTC.

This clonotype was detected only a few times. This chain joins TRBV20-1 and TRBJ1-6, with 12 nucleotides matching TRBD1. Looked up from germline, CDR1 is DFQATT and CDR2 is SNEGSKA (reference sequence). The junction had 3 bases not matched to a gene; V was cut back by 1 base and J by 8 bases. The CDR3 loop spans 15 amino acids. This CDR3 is CSARGGQGAYSPLHF. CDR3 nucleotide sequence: TGCAGTGCTAGAGGGGGACAGGGGGCATATTCACCCCTCCACTTT.

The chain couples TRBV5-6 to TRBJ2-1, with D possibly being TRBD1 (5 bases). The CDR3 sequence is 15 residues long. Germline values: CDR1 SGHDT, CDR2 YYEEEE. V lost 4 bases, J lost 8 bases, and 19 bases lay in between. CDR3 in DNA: TGTGCCAGCAGCCGAGACAAGGGGATTTCCCATGAGCAGTTCTTC. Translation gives CASSRDKGISHEQFF.

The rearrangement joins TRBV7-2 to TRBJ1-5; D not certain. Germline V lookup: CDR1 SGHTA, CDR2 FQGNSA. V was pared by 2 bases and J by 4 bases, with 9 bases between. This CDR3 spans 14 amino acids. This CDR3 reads CASSLNSLNQPQHF. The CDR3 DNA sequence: TGTGCCAGCAGCTTAAACAGCCTGAATCAGCCCCAGCATTTT.

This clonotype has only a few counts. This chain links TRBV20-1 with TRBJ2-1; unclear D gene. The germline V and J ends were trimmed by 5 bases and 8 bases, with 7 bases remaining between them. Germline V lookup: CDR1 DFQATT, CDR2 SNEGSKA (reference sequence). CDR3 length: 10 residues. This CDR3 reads CSALRDEQFF. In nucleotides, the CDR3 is TGCAGTGCTCTCCGCGATGAGCAGTTCTTC.

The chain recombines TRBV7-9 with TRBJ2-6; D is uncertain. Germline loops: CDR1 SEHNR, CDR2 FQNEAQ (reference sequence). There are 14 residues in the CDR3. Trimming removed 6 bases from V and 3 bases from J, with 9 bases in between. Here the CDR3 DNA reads TGTGCCAGCAGGAGACTTCTTGGGGCCAACGTCCTGACTTTC. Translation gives CASRRLLGANVLTF.

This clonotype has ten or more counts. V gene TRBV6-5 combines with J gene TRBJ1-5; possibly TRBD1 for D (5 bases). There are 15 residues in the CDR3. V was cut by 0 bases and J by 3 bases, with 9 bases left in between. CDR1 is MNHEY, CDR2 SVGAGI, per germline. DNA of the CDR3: TGTGCCAGCAGTTACTCGGGGGGTTACAATCAGCCCCAGCATTTT. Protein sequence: CASSYSGGYNQPQHF.